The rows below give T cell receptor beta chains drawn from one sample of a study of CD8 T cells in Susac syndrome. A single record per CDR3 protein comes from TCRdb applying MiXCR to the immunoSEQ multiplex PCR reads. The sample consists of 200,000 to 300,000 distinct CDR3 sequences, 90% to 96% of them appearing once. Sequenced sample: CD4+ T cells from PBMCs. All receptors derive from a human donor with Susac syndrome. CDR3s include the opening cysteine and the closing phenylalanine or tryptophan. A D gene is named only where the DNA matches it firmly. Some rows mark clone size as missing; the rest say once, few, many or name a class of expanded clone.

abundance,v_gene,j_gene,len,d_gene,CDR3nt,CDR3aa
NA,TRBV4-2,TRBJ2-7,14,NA,TGTGCCAGCAGCCAAGATCGGGAATCCTACGAGCAGTACTTC,CASSQDRESYEQYF
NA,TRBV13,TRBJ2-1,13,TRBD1,TGTGCCAGCAGCCCAGGGACAGGCAATGAGCAGTTCTTC,CASSPGTGNEQFF
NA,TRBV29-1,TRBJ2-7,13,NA,TGCAGCGTTGAATTGTACAGCTCCTACGAGCAGTACTTC,CSVELYSSYEQYF
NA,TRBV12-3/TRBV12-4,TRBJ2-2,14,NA,TGTGCCAGCAGTTTTAGGGGGAACACCGGGGAGCTGTTTTTT,CASSFRGNTGELFF
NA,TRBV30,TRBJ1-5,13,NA,TGTGCCTGGAGCGGAATGCGCAATCAGCCCCAGCATTTT,CAWSGMRNQPQHF
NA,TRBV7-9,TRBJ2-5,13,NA,TGTGCCAGCAGCTTAGCGGGAGGAGAGACCCAGTACTTC,CASSLAGGETQYF
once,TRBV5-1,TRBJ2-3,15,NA,TGCGCCAGCACCCGGCTCGCGGAGAGCACAGATACGCAGTATTTT,CASTRLAESTDTQYF
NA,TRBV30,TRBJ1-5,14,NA,TGTGCCTGCTGGGGGAGGGGTTCCCTTTGGCCCCAGCATTTT,CACWGRGSLWPQHF
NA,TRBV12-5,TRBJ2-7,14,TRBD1,TGTGCTAGTGGTTTGTGGGACAGGGGCGACGAGCAGTACTTC,CASGLWDRGDEQYF
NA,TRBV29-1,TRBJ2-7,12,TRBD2,TGCAGCGCAAGCGGGACCTCCTACGAGCAGTACTTC,CSASGTSYEQYF
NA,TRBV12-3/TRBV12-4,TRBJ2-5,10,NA,TGTGCCAGCAGTTTAGGGACCCAGTACTTC,CASSLGTQYF
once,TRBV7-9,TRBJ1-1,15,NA,TGTGCCAGCGGAGATGACACGGGTCTTTTCACTGAAGCTTTCTTT,CASGDDTGLFTEAFF
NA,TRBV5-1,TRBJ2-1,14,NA,TGCGCCAGCAGCTTGGGAAGGGACTACAATGAGCAGTTCTTC,CASSLGRDYNEQFF
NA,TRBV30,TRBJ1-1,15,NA,TGTGCCTGGAGTGTAGGGTGGGGTCCTGGGACTGAAGCTTTCTTT,CAWSVGWGPGTEAFF
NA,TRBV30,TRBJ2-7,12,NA,TGTGCCTGGAGCCCCGCAGGGTTCGAGCAGTACTTC,CAWSPAGFEQYF
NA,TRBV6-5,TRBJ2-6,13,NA,TGTGCCACCATGGTTGGAGGGGCCAACGTCCTGACTTTC,CATMVGGANVLTF
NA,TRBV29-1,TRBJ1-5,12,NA,TGCAGCGTTCAGAACAGCAATCAGCCCCAGCATTTT,CSVQNSNQPQHF
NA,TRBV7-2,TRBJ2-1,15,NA,TGTGCCAGCAGCTTAGTGGGCCAGGGTGGCAATGAGCAGTTCTTC,CASSLVGQGGNEQFF
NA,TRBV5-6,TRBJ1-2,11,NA,TGTGCCAGCGAGGGGGTTGGCGGCTACACCTTC,CASEGVGGYTF
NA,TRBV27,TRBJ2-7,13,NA,TGTGCCAGCAGTCCGCGGACCGCTTTCGGGCAGTACTTC,CASSPRTAFGQYF
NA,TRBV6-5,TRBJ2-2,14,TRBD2,TGTGCCAGCAGGCGGGGGACTGCCACCGGGGAGCTGTTTTTT,CASRRGTATGELFF
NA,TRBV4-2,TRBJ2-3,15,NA,TGTGCCAGCAGTCCCCGAGGGGACCCCACAGATACGCAGTATTTT,CASSPRGDPTDTQYF
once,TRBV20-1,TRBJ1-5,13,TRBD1,TGCAGTGCTAGGGGACAGCGTCCAGGGCCCCAGCATTTT,CSARGQRPGPQHF
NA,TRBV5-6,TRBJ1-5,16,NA,TGTGCCAGCAGCTTTTCAGGGGCGGCGAACAATCAGCCCCAGCATTTT,CASSFSGAANNQPQHF
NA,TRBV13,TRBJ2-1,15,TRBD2,TGTGCCAGCAGCTTTACTAGCGGGAGGGCCCGTGAGCAGTTCTTC,CASSFTSGRAREQFF
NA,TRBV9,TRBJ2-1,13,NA,TGTGCCAGCAGCTTTGTACAGGGTTCTGAGCAGTTCTTC,CASSFVQGSEQFF
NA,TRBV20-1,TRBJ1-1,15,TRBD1,TGCAGTGCTAGAGTAGGGGACAGCCTTTCGGAGACGGCTTTCTTT,CSARVGDSLSETAFF
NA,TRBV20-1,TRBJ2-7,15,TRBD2,TGCAGTGCTAGAGATGCGGCTAGCGGGAACTACGAGCAGTACTTC,CSARDAASGNYEQYF
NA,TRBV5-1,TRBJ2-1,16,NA,TGCGCCAGCAGACGGACAGGCGGCGGGAGCCCCAATGAGCAGTTCTTC,CASRRTGGGSPNEQFF
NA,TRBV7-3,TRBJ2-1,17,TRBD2,TGTGCCAGCAGCTTAACGGGGCTAGCGGCATCCTACAATGAGCAGTTCTTC,CASSLTGLAASYNEQFF
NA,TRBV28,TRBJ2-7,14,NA,TGTGCCAGCAGTTTAGGGGGCCTCACCTACGAGCAGTACTTC,CASSLGGLTYEQYF
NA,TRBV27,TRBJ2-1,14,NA,TGTGCCAGCAGTTGGACCCCGGTCTACAATGAGCAGTTCTTC,CASSWTPVYNEQFF
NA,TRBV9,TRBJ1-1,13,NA,TGTGCCAGCAGCGTACTGGGGCCCACTGAAGCTTTCTTT,CASSVLGPTEAFF
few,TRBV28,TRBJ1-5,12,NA,TGTGCCAGCAGTTTATCCGGTCAGCCCCAGCATTTT,CASSLSGQPQHF
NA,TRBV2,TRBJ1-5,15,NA,TGTGCCAGCAGTGAGCTGGACAGCGCCAATCAGCCCCAGCATTTT,CASSELDSANQPQHF
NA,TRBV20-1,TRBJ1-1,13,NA,TGCAGTGCTCGACAGGATATGAACACTGAAGCTTTCTTT,CSARQDMNTEAFF
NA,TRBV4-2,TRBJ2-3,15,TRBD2,TGTGCCAGCAGCCAAGATCCTAGCGGGAGAGATACGCAGTATTTT,CASSQDPSGRDTQYF
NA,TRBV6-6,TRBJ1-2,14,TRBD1,TGTGCCAGCAGTGCCCAGGGGGGGGAATGGGGCTACACCTTC,CASSAQGGEWGYTF
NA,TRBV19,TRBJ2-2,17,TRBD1,TGTGCCAGTAGGTCCGACAGGGCAGGATTGAACACCGGGGAGCTGTTTTTT,CASRSDRAGLNTGELFF
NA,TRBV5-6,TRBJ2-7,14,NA,TGTGCCAGCAGCTTGGAGGTGGACTCCTACGAGCAGTACTTC,CASSLEVDSYEQYF
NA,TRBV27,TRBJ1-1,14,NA,TGTGCCAGCAGTTCGGGGGTAGGGAACACTGAAGCTTTCTTT,CASSSGVGNTEAFF
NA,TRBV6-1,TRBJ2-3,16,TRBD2,TGTGCCAGCAGCCTACGAAATAGCGGGAGAACAGATACGCAGTATTTT,CASSLRNSGRTDTQYF
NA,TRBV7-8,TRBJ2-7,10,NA,TGTGCCAGCAGTCCCTACGAGCAGTACTTC,CASSPYEQYF
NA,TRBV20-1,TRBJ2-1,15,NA,TGCAGTGCTAGCACAGGGCCAGTAGCGGACAATGAGCAGTTCTTC,CSASTGPVADNEQFF
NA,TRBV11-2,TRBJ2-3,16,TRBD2,TGTGCCAGCAGCTTACCTAGCGGGACGACCCCAGATACGCAGTATTTT,CASSLPSGTTPDTQYF
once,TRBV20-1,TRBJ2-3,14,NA,TGCAGTGCTAGAGGGCTAGCTAGCACAGATACGCAGTATTTT,CSARGLASTDTQYF
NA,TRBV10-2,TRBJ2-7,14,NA,TGCGCCAGCAGATGGCAGGGAGGTGTGGGGGAGCAGTACTTC,CASRWQGGVGEQYF
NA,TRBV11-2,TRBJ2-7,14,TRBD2,TGTGCCAGCAGCTCTAGCGGGACCCGGTACGAGCAGTACTTC,CASSSSGTRYEQYF
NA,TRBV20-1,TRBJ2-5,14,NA,TGCAGTGCTAGGACAACCAGGTCTCAAGAGACCCAGTACTTC,CSARTTRSQETQYF
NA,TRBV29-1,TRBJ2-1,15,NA,TGCAGCGCGGAGGGGGGCCCGGACTCCTACAATGAGCAGTTCTTC,CSAEGGPDSYNEQFF
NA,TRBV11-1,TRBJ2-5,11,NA,TGTGCCAGCAGCGTCATGGAGACCCAGTACTTC,CASSVMETQYF
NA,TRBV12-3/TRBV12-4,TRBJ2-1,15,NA,TGTGCCAGCAGTTTTTTATCCCGTCCCCCGGCTGAGCAGTTCTTC,CASSFLSRPPAEQFF
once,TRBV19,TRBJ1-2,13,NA,TGTGCCAGTAGGGACCTCCTTGGCCATGGCTACACCTTC,CASRDLLGHGYTF
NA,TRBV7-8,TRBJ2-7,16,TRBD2,TGTGCCAGCAGCCGACCCGGACTAGCGGGAGGGCCGCGGCAGTACTTC,CASSRPGLAGGPRQYF
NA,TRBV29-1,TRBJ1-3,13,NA,TGCAGCGTTGAAGGTCAGCTTGGAAACACCATATATTTT,CSVEGQLGNTIYF
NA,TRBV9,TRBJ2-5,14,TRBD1,TGTGCCAGCAGCCCTGGACAGGGGTCGAAGACCCAGTACTTC,CASSPGQGSKTQYF